These 9 T cell receptor beta chains were sequenced from one sample in a study of radiotherapy plus CTLA-4 blockade in lung cancer. Clones were read by immunoSEQ multiplex PCR, and TCRdb kept only the in-frame ones, dropping some. The table shows tens of thousands of clones, with under 80% occurring only once. The sequencing used peripheral blood, collected from a patient treated with radiotherapy plus ipilimumab. These receptors all stem from a human donor with non-small cell lung cancer who had a partial response to radiotherapy plus ipilimumab. Some clones in this sample may be carry-over from other donors' samples.

V usage is TRBV5-5 and J usage is TRBJ2-7; 14 nucleotides match TRBD2. Germline V lookup: CDR1 SGHKS, CDR2 YYEKEE (reference sequence). The CDR3 covers 17 residues. V lost 3 bases, J lost 2 bases, and 7 bases stayed unmatched. The CDR3 is CASSSGLAGGYTYEQYF. The CDR3 bases are TGTGCCAGCAGCTCAGGACTAGCGGGAGGCTACACCTACGAGCAGTACTTC.

This sequence joins TRBV5-1 and TRBJ1-2; 7 bases match TRBD1. The ends lost 0 bases at V and 8 bases at J; junction bases unmatched: 7. This CDR3 has 14 amino acids. Germline lookup yields CDR1 SGHRS and CDR2 YFSETQ. This CDR3 reads CASSLGTGSDGYTF. As DNA, the CDR3 is TGCGCCAGCAGCTTGGGGACAGGTTCGGACGGCTACACCTTC.

V and J are TRBV9 and TRBJ1-2; 7 bases are a match to TRBD1. The germline gives CDR1 SGDLS, CDR2 YYNGEE. Losses at the gene ends were 0 bases for V and 5 bases for J; bases not matched to a gene: 4. The CDR3 spans 14 residues. In nucleotides, the CDR3 is TGTGCCAGCAGCGTAGGTCGGACAGGATATGGCTACACCTTC. It encodes CASSVGRTGYGYTF.

The rearrangement joins TRBV29-1 to TRBJ1-1; tentative D call: TRBD1 (5 bases). V was shortened by 5 bases and J by 0 bases, with 13 bases between the two germline ends. CDR1 is SQVTM and CDR2 is ANQGSEA in the germline V gene. CDR3 length: 14 amino acids. This CDR3 reads CSVPRTRLNTEAFF. In DNA, the CDR3 is TGCAGCGTTCCTAGGACAAGATTGAACACTGAAGCTTTCTTT.

This clone was observed a few times. The genes are TRBV5-1 and TRBJ2-1, with TRBD2 matching over 8 bases. CDR1 SGHRS and CDR2 YFSETQ come from the germline V gene. Losses at the gene ends were 0 bases for V and 0 bases for J; bases not matched to a gene: 11. The CDR3 has 19 amino acids. In DNA, the CDR3 is TGCGCCAGCAGCTTGGGACATAGCCCGGGACTAGGCTCCTACAATGAGCAGTTCTTC. Translating gives CASSLGHSPGLGSYNEQFF.

As for this clone: The junction departs from the called germline gene at one end, perhaps through a read error. This CDR3 reads CASSLTGTANIQYF. The CDR3, as DNA: TGTGCCAGCAGCCTAACCGGGACAGCGAACATTCAGTACTTC. This sequence joins TRBV7-3 and TRBJ2-4; 7 bases are a match to TRBD1. Germline CDR1 reads SGHTA; CDR2 reads FQGTGA. The CDR3 is 14 amino acids.

This rearrangement joins TRBV7-9 to TRBJ2-3, with 10 bases matching TRBD2. The CDR3 runs to 17 residues. Germline V CDR1 and CDR2: SEHNR, FQNEAQ (reference sequence). J gave up 3 bases and V 0 bases, and 6 bases lay outside the gene matches. The CDR3 loop reads CASSLALAGVRTDTQYF. CDR3 nucleotide sequence: TGTGCCAGCAGCTTAGCTCTAGCGGGAGTCCGTACAGATACGCAGTATTTT.

The rearrangement uses TRBV11-2 and TRBJ1-1, with a weak D call TRBD1 (6 bases). With 1 base removed from V and 5 bases from J, the gap between germline ends came to 11 bases. The CDR3 spans 14 residues. The V gene's germline CDR1 is SGHAT and CDR2 FQNNGV. The chain's CDR3 is CASSLAPGETEAFF. DNA for the CDR3: TGTGCCAGCAGCTTAGCCCCAGGGGAAACTGAAGCTTTCTTT.

The V gene is TRBV2, the J gene TRBJ2-3; D gene unclear. Germline CDR1 reads SNHLY; CDR2 reads FYNNEI. CDR3 size: 14 residues. Trimming took off 3 bases at V and 1 base at J, with 8 bases between the two ends. In DNA, the CDR3 is TGTGCCAGCAGTGAGGGCCAGCGCACAGATACGCAGTATTTT. This sequence encodes CASSEGQRTDTQYF.